Sequencing of this T cell receptor (beta chain) was carried out in a study of Ad26.COV2.S vaccination and SARS-CoV-2 variants. Method: immunoSEQ multiplex PCR; TCRdb's copy keeps in-frame clones and lacks some. The data show around 300,000 clones, approximately 90% seen once. This CDR3 is 13 amino acids long. Germline CDR1 MNHEY, CDR2 SMNVEV (reference sequence). Trimming cost V 3 bases and J 4 bases, with 7 bases left between them. The sample's treatment: roughly 19 received Ad26.COV2.S at low or high dose, single or two shots; about 5 received placebo; per-sample allocation not given. Sampling occurred on day 63 after the first vaccine or placebo injection.

The chain employs TRBV27 and TRBJ1-5; the D is unclear. This TCR came from a person aged 18-65 years who received the Ad26.COV2.S COVID-19 vaccine or a placebo. The specimen comprised peripheral blood, sampled in a trial of Ad26.COV2.S vaccine versus placebo. The CDR3 loop reads CASSFYRNQPQHF. Written as DNA, the CDR3 is TGTGCCAGCAGTTTTTATCGGAATCAGCCCCAGCATTTT.